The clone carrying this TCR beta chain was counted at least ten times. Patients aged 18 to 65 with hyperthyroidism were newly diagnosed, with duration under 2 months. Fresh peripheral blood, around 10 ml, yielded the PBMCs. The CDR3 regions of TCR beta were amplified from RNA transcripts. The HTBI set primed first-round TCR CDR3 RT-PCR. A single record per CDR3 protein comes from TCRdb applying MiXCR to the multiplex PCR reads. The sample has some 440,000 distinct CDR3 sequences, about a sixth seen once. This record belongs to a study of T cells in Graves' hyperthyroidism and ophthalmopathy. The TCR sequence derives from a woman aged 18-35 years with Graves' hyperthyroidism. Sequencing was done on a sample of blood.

The CDR3 DNA reads as TGTGCCACCAGCGGGGACGGCGGAAACACCATATATTTT. Its protein product is CATSGDGGNTIYF. This chain joins TRBV15 and TRBJ1-3, with D perhaps matching TRBD1 (5 bases). Looked up from germline, CDR1 is LNHNV and CDR2 is YYDKDF (reference sequence). Trimming took 5 bases from V and 4 from J, leaving 9 bases between them. CDR3 length: 13 residues.